The rows below give T cell receptor beta chains drawn from one sample of a study of CD8 T cells in ankylosing spondylitis. TCRdb independently ran MiXCR on the 5' RACE reads; one entry per CDR3 protein. The table shows 100,000 to 150,000 distinct CDR3 sequences, with about a tenth occurring only once. The sample was blood, either unsorted or a sorted T cell fraction (not recorded which). The receptors shown here come from a male donor with ankylosing spondylitis or in good health (not recorded which). CDR3s include the opening cysteine and the closing phenylalanine or tryptophan. D genes are given only for firm matches. Part of the rows lack a size; the others show once, few, many or a class for expanded clones.

j_call cdr3_length v_call clone_size d_call cdr3_aa cdr3_nt
TRBJ2-3 17 TRBV3-1 many TRBD1 CASSEGGTGLRGDTQYF TGTGCCAGCAGCGAAGGGGGGACAGGCCTTCGGGGCGATACGCAGTATTTT
TRBJ1-6 11 TRBV6-1 - - CASNRYSPLHF TGTGCCAGCAATCGATACTCACCCCTCCACTTT
TRBJ1-6 15 TRBV7-2 few - CASSLGAGEYSPLHF TGTGCCAGCAGCTTAGGGGCAGGGGAGTACTCACCCCTCCACTTT
TRBJ1-5 14 TRBV7-2 - - CASSGLGWDQPQHF TGTGCCAGCAGCGGATTAGGGTGGGATCAGCCCCAGCATTTT
TRBJ2-7 16 TRBV5-6 few TRBD2 CASSLRFSGRGYEQYF TGTGCCAGCAGCTTGAGGTTTAGCGGGAGAGGCTACGAGCAGTACTTC
TRBJ2-3 15 TRBV3-1 - TRBD2 CASSLQGGSGNTQYF TGTGCCAGCAGCCTCCAAGGCGGGAGTGGTAATACGCAGTATTTT
TRBJ2-1 15 TRBV28 many - CASSLVQSSYNEQFF TGTGCCAGCAGTTTGGTCCAGAGCTCCTACAATGAGCAGTTCTTC
TRBJ2-2 13 TRBV5-1 few - CASSLGRIGELFF TGCGCCAGCAGCTTAGGACGTATCGGGGAGCTGTTTTTT
TRBJ2-7 13 TRBV15 few - CATSKDRSYEQYF TGTGCCACCAGCAAAGATAGGTCCTACGAGCAGTACTTC
TRBJ2-5 15 TRBV5-1 many TRBD2 CASSISGSGQETQYF TGCGCCAGCAGCATCAGCGGGAGTGGTCAAGAGACCCAGTACTTC
TRBJ2-3 18 TRBV3-1 - TRBD2 CASCSSRGLAGVADTQYF TGTGCCAGCTGTTCCTCCCGGGGACTAGCGGGAGTTGCAGATACGCAGTATTTT
TRBJ2-6 16 TRBV28 many - CASSFRDRAGANVLTF TGTGCCAGCAGTTTCAGGGATCGGGCTGGGGCCAACGTCCTGACTTTC
TRBJ2-5 14 TRBV20-1 many - CSASAEDLQETQYF TGCAGTGCTAGCGCGGAGGACTTACAAGAGACCCAGTACTTC
TRBJ2-3 15 TRBV5-1 few - CASSLVRSNTDTQYF TGCGCCAGCAGCTTGGTACGGAGTAACACAGATACGCAGTATTTT
TRBJ2-5 15 TRBV3-1 many TRBD2 CASSQTSGSQETQYF TGTGCCAGCAGTCAGACTAGCGGGAGCCAAGAGACCCAGTACTTC
TRBJ2-1 14 TRBV19 many TRBD2 CANLPPGGPNEQFF TGTGCCAACCTACCCCCGGGAGGGCCCAATGAGCAGTTCTTC
TRBJ2-2 14 TRBV6-2/TRBV6-3 many - CASSKLENTGELFF TGTGCCAGCAGTAAACTAGAAAACACCGGGGAGCTGTTTTTT
TRBJ2-1 17 TRBV29-1 few TRBD2 CSVVPQRSGGAYNEQFF TGCAGCGTTGTTCCGCAAAGAAGCGGGGGTGCCTACAATGAGCAGTTCTTC
TRBJ2-7 16 TRBV29-1 - - CSVEILRAGVTYEQYF TGCAGCGTTGAAATTCTAAGGGCAGGGGTTACCTACGAGCAGTACTTC
TRBJ2-1 13 TRBV29-1 many - CSVVAMSYNEQFF TGCAGCGTGGTAGCTATGTCCTACAATGAGCAGTTCTTC
TRBJ1-2 13 TRBV29-1 many - CSVESGRANGYTF TGCAGCGTTGAATCCGGCCGGGCGAATGGCTACACCTTC
TRBJ2-7 14 TRBV7-3 - - CASSLSPGTYEQYF TGTGCCAGCAGCTTAAGTCCAGGTACCTACGAGCAGTACTTC
TRBJ2-6 17 TRBV9 many - CASSVAGQLSGANVLTF TGTGCCAGCAGCGTAGCGGGACAACTTTCTGGGGCCAACGTCCTGACTTTC
TRBJ2-3 15 TRBV7-2 - - CASSTQTRSTDTQYF TGTGCCAGCAGCACACAGACTAGAAGCACAGATACGCAGTATTTT
TRBJ2-3 14 TRBV29-1 many - CSVELGRGTDTQYF TGCAGCGTTGAACTTGGAAGGGGTACAGATACGCAGTATTTT
TRBJ2-4 16 TRBV20-1 many TRBD1 CSAAPDRGRLGNIQYF TGCAGTGCTGCTCCCGACAGGGGGAGGTTAGGGAACATTCAGTACTTC